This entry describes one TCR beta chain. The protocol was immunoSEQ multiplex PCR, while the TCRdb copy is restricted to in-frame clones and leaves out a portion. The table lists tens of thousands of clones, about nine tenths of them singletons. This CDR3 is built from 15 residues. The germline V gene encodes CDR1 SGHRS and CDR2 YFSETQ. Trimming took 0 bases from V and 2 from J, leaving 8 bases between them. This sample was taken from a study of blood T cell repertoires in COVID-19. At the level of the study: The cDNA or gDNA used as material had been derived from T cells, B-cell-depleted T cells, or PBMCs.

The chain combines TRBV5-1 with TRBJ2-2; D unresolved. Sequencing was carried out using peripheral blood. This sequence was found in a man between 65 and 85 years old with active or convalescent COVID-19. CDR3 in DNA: TGCGCCAGCAGCTTGGGGCAAATAAACACCGGGGAGCTGTTTTTT. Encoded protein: CASSLGQINTGELFF.